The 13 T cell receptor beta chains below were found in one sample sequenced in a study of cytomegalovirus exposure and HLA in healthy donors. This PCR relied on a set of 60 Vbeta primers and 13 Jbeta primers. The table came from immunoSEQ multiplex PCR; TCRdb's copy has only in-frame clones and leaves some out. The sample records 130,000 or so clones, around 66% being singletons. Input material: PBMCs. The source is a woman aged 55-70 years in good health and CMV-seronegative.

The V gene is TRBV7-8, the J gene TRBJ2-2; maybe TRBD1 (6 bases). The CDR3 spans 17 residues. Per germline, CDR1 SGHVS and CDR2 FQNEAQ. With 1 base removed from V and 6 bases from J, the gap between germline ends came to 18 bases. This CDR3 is CASSLGGGGGPPGELFF. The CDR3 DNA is TGTGCCAGCAGCTTAGGAGGTGGGGGCGGCCCACCCGGGGAGCTGTTTTTT.

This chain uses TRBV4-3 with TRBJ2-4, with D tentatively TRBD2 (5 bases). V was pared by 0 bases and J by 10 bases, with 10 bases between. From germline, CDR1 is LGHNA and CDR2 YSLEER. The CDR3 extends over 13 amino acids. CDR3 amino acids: CASSQDHSEIQYF. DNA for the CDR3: TGCGCCAGCAGCCAAGATCATAGCGAGATTCAGTACTTC.

CDR3 sequence: CASSPQGGNSPLHF. CDR3 DNA sequence: TGCGCCAGCAGCCCCCAAGGAGGGAATTCACCCCTCCACTTT. This chain joins TRBV5-1 and TRBJ1-6; D is unresolved. V lost 4 bases, J lost 7 bases, and 12 bases lay in between. The germline V gene encodes CDR1 SGHRS and CDR2 YFSETQ. This CDR3 contains 14 residues.

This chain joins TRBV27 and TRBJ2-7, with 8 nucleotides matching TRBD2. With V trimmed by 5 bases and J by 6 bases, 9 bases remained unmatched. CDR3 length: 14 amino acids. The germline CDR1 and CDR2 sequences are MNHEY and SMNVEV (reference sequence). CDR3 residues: CASSPGLESSEQYF. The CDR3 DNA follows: TGTGCCAGCAGTCCGGGACTAGAATCTTCCGAGCAGTACTTC.

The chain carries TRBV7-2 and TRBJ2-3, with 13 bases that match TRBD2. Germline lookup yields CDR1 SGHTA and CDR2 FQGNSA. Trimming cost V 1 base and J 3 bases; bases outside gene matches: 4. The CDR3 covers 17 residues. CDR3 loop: CASSLVLAGGRTDTQYF. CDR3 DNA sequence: TGTGCCAGCAGCTTAGTACTAGCGGGGGGGCGTACAGATACGCAGTATTTT.

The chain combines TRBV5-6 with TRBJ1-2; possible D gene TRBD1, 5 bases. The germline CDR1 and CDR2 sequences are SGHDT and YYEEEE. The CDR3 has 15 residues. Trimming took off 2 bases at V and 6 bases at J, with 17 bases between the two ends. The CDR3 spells CASSFPLGVVNGYTF. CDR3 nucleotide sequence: TGTGCCAGCAGCTTTCCGCTAGGGGTGGTTAATGGCTACACCTTC.

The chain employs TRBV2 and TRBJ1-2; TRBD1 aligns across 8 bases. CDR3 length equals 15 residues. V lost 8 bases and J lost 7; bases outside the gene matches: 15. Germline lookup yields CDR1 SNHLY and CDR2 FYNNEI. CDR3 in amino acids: CASSPGPTGVTGYTF. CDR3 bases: TGTGCCAGCTCTCCCGGACCGACAGGGGTGACTGGCTACACCTTC.

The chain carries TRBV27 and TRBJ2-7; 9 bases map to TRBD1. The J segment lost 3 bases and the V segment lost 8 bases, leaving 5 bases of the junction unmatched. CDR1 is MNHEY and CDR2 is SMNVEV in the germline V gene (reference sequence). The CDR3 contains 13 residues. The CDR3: CASGDRGSYEQYF. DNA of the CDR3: TGTGCCAGCGGAGACAGGGGGAGCTACGAGCAGTACTTC.

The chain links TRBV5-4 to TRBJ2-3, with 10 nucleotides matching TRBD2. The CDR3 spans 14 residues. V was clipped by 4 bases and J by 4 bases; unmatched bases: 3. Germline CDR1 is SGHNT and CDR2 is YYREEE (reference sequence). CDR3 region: CASSDSGRSDTQYF. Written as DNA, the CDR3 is TGTGCCAGCAGCGATAGCGGGAGGTCAGATACGCAGTATTTT.

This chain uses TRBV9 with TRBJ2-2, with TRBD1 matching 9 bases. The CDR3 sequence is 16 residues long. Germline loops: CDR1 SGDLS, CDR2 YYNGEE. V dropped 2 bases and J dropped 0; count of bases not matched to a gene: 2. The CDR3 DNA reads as TGTGCCAGCAGCGTGAGGACAGGGGCGAACACCGGGGAGCTGTTTTTT. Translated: CASSVRTGANTGELFF.

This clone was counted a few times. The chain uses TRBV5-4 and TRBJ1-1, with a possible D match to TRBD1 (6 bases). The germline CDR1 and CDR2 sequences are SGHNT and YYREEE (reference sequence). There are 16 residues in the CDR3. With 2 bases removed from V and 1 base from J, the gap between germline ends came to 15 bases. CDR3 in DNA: TGTGCCAGCAGCTTTGGCCGGGACAACCGGAACACTGAAGCTTTCTTT. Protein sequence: CASSFGRDNRNTEAFF.

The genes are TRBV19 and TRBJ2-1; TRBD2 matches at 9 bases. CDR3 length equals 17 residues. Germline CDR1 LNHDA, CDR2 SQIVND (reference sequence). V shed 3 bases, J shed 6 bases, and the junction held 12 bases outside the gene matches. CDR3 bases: TGTGCCAGTAGTATCTTTTCTAGGACTAGCGCCACCAATGAGCAGTTCTTC. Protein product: CASSIFSRTSATNEQFF. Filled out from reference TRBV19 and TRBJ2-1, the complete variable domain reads DGGITQSPKYLFRKEGQNVTLSCEQNLNHDAMYWYRQDPGQGLRLIYYSQIVNDFQKGDIAEGYSVSREKKESFPLTVTSAQKNPTAFYLCASSIFSRTSATNEQFFGPGTRLTVL.

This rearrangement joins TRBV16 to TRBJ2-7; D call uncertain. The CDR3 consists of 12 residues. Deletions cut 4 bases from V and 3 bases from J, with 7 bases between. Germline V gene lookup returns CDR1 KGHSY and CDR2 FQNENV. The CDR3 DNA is TGTGCCAGCAGCCCAGATAACTACGAGCAGTACTTC. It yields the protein CASSPDNYEQYF.